The following is a T cell receptor (beta chain) sequence with its context. Its antigen specificity is not known. Base qualities are not recorded, but no much larger clone differs from it by a single base. The germline ends are 9 bases apart after V is trimmed by 2 bases and J by 7 bases. The CDR3 goes from the cysteine to the phenylalanine over 14 residues. Solely the CDR3 DNA is kept, with 42 bases framed from the first base. Via the germline V gene, CDR1 is MDHEN and CDR2 SYDVKM. The data were taken from a study of control samples from healthy donors and cancer patients (dated by TCRdb to the early 2020s). Libraries were built with the immunoSEQ multiplex PCR assay. The clones in this table, taken by TCRdb from immuneACCESS, are in-frame only. Not every clone is retained; where verified, under half of the shortfall comes from an unresolved V gene, and the cause of the rest is unknown. The sample records 170,000 or so clones, 94% of which are singletons. In total, the top ten clones hold about 1.5% of the sample.

Specimen: blood. The TCR comes from a woman in her late teens or twenties in good health. Recombination connected TRBV28 to TRBJ1-6; possibly the D gene is TRBD1, per 5 matching bases. The CDR3 loop reads CASSLGGDNSPLHF. The nucleotide sequence reads as follows: TGTGCCAGCAGTTTAGGAGGGGACAATTCACCCCTCCACTTT.